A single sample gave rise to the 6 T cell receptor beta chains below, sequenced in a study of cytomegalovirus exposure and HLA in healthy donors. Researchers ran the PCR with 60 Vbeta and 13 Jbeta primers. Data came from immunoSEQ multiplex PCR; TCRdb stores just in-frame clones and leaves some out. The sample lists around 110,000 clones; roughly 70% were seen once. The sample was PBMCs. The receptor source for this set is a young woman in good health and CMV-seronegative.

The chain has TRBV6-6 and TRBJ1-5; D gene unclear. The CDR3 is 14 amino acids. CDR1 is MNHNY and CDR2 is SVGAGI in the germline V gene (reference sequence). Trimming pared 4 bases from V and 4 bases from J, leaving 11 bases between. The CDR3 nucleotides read TGTGCCAGCAGTTTCTATCCGGGGAATCAGCCCCAGCATTTT. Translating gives CASSFYPGNQPQHF.

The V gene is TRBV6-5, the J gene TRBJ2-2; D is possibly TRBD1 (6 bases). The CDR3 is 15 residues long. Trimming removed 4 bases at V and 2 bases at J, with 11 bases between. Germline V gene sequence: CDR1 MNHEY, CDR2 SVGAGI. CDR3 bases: TGTGCCAGCAGTTCGGGGACACCCAACACCGGGGAGCTGTTTTTT. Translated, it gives CASSSGTPNTGELFF.

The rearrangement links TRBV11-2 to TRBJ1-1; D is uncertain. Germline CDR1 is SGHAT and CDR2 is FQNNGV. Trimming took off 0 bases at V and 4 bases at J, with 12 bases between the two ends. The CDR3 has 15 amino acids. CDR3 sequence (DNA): TGTGCCAGCAGCTTAGAGGGCCCGACGATCACTGAAGCTTTCTTT. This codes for CASSLEGPTITEAFF.

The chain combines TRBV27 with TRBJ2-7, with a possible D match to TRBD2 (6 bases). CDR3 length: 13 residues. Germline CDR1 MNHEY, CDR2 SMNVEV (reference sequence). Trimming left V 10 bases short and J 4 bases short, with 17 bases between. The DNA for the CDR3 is TGTGCCACGTCCCGGGACTTAAATTACGAGCAGTACTTC. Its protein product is CATSRDLNYEQYF.

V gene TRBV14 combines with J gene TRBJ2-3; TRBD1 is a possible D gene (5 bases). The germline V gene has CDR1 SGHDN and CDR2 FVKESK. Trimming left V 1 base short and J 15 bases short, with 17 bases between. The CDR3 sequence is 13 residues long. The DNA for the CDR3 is TGTGCCAGCAGCCAAGTAATGGGCAGGGTCCAATATTTT. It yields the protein CASSQVMGRVQYF.

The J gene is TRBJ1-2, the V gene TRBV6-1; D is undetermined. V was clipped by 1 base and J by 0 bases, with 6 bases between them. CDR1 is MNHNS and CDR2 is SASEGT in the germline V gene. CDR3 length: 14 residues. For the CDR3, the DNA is TGTGCCAGCAGTGAAGTAGAAGCTAACTATGGCTACACCTTC. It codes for CASSEVEANYGYTF.